This record looks at one T cell receptor beta chain sequence and its context. These data come from a study of shared clonotypes between healthy human individuals. In the study overall: For every donor, three CD4 naive, three CD4 memory, two CD8 naive and one CD8 memory plates were used.

The run depth of the assay was deep. On sorted subsets, replicate PCRs used approximately 190 ng DNA, or 25,000 to 35,000 T cell genomes. Sequencing was performed with immunoSEQ multiplex PCR; in TCRdb, only in-frame clones are kept and a portion is missing. This table holds approximately 620,000 clones, more than 95% found once. J lost 4 bases, V lost 6 bases, and 6 bases had no gene match. The CDR3 runs to 14 residues. Germline assignment: CDR1 KGHSH and CDR2 LQKENI. The material sequenced was naive CD4+ T cells sorted from blood. As for subset: CD45RA+ positively selected. The sequence was collected from a woman aged 25-40 years in good health. This chain joins TRBV18 and TRBJ2-3; 8 bases fit TRBD2. CDR3 protein: CASSLLAEADTQYF. The CDR3 DNA sequence: TGTGCCAGCTCCCTACTAGCGGAAGCAGATACGCAGTATTTT. Full variable domain (missing parts from reference TRBV18 and TRBJ2-3): NAGVMQNPRHLVRRRGQEARLRCSPMKGHSHVYWYRQLPEEGLKFMVYLQKENIIDESGMPKERFSAEFPKEGPSILRIQQVVRGDSAAYFCASSLLAEADTQYFGPGTRLTVL.